Sequencing of this T cell receptor beta chain was carried out in a study of blood T cell repertoires in COVID-19. Study background: Samples came from the United States, Italy and Spain, spanning acute and convalescent COVID-19. PBMCs, B-cell-depleted T cells, or T cells were the source of the cDNA or gDNA that made up the material.

In the original workflow: Using reference gene primer amplification, nucleated cell counts were estimated. Profiled with immunoSEQ multiplex PCR; TCRdb holds only in-frame clones, not every one. Clonal size and the V and J genes are those of that table, whereas D and trimming came from the DNA. The sample includes about 200,000 clones, about 88% seen only once; the top ten take around 3%. This sequence originates from a man in his sixties with acute or convalescent COVID-19. Sequenced sample: peripheral blood.

The CDR3 bases are TGTGCCAGCAGTGTCTCACAGGTTTCTGGGGCCAACGTCCTGACTTTC. This gives the protein CASSVSQVSGANVLTF. The chain carries TRBV6-4 and TRBJ2-6; weak D call: TRBD1 (5 bases). Trimming took off 4 bases at V and 1 base at J, with 11 bases between the two ends. Germline CDR1 is MRHNA and CDR2 is SNTAGT. The CDR3 spans 16 residues.